One T cell receptor beta chain is described in this entry. V shed 2 bases and J 6 bases; nucleotides not matched to a gene: 8. This CDR3 has 15 residues. Germline V gene sequence: CDR1 MDHEN, CDR2 SYDVKM. This specimen comes from a study of blood T cell repertoires in COVID-19. At the level of the study: T cells, B-cell-depleted T cells, or PBMCs supplied cDNA or gDNA.

Sequenced by immunoSEQ multiplex PCR; TCRdb stores in-frame clones only, minus some. The sample contains about 140,000 clones, roughly 84% of which appear only once. Living in about two dozen US areas, the participants were between roughly 18 and 90 years of age. Participants classified as exposed had met a COVID-19 case within 2 weeks before study entry. Sequenced material: PBMCs or T cells enriched from blood (not recorded which). This TCR was sampled from a man aged 65-85 years who had been exposed to COVID-19. This chain connects TRBV28 to TRBJ1-1; TRBD1 aligns across 8 bases. The CDR3 region is CASSLVTRGHSEAFF. The CDR3 DNA follows: TGTGCCAGCAGTTTAGTAACCAGGGGGCACTCTGAAGCTTTCTTT.